A single TCR beta chain is shown here with its context. As yet, its antigen is unknown. The trim removed 4 bases at V and 5 bases at J, leaving 8 bases unmatched. Germline V gene data show CDR1 as SGHRS and CDR2 as YFSETQ. CDR3 length equals 15 residues. TCRdb keeps only in-frame clones here, not all; method: immunoSEQ multiplex PCR. The table lists roughly 2,500,000 clones, 80% to 95% of them singletons. These data originate in a study of shared clonotypes between healthy human individuals. Overall study findings and caveats: Estimated clonotype richness was generally higher in naive than memory subsets.

This sequence joins TRBV5-1 and TRBJ1-4; 7 nucleotides line up with TRBD1. This TCR was sampled from a man younger than 35 in good health. Some clones in this sample may be carry-over from other donors' samples. The sample was naive CD4+ T cells from PBMCs. Regarding subset: CD45RA+ positively selected. The chain's CDR3 is CASSPDRAPNEKLFF. DNA of the CDR3: TGCGCCAGCAGCCCCGACAGGGCTCCCAATGAAAAACTGTTTTTT.